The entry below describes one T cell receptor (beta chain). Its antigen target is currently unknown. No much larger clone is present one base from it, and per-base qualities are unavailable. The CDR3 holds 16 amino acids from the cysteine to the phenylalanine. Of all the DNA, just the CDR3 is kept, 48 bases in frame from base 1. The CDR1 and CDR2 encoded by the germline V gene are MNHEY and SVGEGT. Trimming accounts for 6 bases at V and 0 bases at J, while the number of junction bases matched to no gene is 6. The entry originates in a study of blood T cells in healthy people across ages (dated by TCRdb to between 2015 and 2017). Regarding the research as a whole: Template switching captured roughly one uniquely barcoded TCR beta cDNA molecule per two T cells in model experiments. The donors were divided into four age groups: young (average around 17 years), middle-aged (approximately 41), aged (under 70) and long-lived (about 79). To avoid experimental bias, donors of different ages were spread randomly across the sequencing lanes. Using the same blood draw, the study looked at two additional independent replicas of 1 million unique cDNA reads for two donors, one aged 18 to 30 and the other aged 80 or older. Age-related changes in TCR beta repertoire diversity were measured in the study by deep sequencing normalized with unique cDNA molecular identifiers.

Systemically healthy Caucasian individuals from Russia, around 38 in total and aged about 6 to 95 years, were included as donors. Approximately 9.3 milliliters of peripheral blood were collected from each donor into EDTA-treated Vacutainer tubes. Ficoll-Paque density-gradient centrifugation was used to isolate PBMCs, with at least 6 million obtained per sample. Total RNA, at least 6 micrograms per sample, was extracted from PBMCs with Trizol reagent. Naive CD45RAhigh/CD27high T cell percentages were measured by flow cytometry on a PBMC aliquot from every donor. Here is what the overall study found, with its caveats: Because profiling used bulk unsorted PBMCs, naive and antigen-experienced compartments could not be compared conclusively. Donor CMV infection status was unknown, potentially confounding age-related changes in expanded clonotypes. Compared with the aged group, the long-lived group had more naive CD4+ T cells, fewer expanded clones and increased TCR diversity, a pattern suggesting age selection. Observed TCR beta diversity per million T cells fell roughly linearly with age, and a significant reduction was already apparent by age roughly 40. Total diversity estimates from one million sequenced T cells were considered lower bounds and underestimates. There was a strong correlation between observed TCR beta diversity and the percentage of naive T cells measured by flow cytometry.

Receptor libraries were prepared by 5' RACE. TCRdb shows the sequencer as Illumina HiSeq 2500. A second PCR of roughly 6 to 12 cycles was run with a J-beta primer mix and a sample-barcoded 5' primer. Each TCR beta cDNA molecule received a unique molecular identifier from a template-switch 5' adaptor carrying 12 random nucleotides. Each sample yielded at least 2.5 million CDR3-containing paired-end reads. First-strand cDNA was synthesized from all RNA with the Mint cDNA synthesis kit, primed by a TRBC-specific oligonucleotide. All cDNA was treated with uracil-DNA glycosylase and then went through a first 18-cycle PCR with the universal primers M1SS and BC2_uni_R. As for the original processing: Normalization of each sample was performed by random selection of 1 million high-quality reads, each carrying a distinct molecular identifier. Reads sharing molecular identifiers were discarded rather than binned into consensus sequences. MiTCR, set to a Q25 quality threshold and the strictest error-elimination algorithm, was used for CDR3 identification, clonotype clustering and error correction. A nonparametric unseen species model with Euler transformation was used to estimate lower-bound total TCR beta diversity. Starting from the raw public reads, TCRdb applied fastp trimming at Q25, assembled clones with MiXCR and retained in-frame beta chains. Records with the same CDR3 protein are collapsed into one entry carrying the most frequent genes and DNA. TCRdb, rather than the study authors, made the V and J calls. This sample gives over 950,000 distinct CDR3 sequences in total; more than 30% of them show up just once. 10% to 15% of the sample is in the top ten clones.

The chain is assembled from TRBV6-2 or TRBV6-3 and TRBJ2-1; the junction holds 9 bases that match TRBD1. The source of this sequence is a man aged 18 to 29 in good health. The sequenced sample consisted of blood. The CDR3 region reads CASRTWDRASYNEQFF. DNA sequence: TGTGCCAGCAGAACTTGGGACAGGGCCTCCTACAATGAGCAGTTCTTC.